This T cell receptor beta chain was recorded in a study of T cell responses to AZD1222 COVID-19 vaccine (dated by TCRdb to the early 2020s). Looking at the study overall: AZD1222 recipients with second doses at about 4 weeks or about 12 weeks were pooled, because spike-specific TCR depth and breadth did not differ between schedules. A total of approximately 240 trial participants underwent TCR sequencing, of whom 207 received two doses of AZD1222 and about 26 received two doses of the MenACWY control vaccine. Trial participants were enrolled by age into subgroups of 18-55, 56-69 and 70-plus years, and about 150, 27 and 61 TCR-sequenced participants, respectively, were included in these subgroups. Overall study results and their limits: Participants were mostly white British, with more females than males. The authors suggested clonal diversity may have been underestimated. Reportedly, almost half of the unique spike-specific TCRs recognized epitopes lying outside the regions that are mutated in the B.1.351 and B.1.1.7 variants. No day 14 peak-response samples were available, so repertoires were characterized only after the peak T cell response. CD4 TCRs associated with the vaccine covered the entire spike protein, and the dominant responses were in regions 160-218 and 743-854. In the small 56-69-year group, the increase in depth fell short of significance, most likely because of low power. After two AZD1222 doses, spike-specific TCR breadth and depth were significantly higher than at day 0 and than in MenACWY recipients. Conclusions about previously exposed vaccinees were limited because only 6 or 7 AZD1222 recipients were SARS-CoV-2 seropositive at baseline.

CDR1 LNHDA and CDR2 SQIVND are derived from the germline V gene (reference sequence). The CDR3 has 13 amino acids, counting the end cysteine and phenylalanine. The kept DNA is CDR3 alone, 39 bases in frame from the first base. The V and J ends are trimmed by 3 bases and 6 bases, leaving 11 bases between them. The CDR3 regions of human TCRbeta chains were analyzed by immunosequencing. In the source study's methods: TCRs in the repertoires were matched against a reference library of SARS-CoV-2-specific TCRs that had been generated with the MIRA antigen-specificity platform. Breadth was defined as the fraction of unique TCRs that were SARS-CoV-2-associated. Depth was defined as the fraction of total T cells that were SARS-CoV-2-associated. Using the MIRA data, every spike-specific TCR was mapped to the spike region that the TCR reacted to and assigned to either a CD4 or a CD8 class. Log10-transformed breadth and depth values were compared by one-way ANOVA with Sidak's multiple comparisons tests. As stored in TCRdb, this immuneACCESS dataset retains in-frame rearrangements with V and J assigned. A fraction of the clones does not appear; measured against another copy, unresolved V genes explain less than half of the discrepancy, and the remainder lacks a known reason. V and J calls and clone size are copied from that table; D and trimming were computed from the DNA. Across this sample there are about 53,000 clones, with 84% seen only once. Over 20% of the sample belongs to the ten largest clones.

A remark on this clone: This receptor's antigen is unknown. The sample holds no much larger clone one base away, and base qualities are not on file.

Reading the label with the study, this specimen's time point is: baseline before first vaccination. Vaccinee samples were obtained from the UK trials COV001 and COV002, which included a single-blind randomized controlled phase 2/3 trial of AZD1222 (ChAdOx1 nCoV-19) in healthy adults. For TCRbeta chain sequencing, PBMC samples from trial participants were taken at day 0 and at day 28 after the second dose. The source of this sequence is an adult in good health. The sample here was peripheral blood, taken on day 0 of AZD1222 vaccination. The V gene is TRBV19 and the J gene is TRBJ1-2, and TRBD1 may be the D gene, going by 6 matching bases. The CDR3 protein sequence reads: CASSMGGRDGYTF. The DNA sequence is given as TGTGCCAGTAGTATGGGGGGCAGGGATGGCTACACCTTC.